The table lists the clone carrying this TCR beta chain with many counts. What it recognizes is unknown. This specimen comes from a study of T cells in Graves' hyperthyroidism and ophthalmopathy. Points from the study as a whole: Ophthalmopathy prediction by the model preceded onset by a median approximately 5.9 months.

Authors of the study amplified TCR beta CDR3 regions from RNA transcripts. HTBI primers drove first-round RT-PCR of the TCR CDR3. Each CDR3 protein gets one entry after TCRdb re-called the multiplex PCR reads with MiXCR. The sample contains about 500,000 distinct CDR3 sequences, around 15% of which appear only once. Stable Graves' hyperthyroidism denoted no ophthalmopathy progression over 18 months. A patient was excluded if there was uncontrolled infection, other autoimmune disease, pregnancy or lactation. The authors obtained PBMCs from 10 ml of fresh peripheral blood. The CDR3 loop spans 14 amino acids. Germline V gene lookup returns CDR1 ENHRY and CDR2 SYGVKD. Trimming took off 0 bases at V and 1 base at J, with 6 bases between the two ends.

This clonotype was obtained from a woman aged 18-35 years with Graves' hyperthyroidism. The rearrangement joins TRBV10-3 to TRBJ1-1; no clear D gene. The sequenced sample consisted of blood. As DNA, the CDR3 is TGTGCCATCAGTGAGTCTCGAGGGAACACTGAAGCTTTCTTT. Protein sequence: CAISESRGNTEAFF.